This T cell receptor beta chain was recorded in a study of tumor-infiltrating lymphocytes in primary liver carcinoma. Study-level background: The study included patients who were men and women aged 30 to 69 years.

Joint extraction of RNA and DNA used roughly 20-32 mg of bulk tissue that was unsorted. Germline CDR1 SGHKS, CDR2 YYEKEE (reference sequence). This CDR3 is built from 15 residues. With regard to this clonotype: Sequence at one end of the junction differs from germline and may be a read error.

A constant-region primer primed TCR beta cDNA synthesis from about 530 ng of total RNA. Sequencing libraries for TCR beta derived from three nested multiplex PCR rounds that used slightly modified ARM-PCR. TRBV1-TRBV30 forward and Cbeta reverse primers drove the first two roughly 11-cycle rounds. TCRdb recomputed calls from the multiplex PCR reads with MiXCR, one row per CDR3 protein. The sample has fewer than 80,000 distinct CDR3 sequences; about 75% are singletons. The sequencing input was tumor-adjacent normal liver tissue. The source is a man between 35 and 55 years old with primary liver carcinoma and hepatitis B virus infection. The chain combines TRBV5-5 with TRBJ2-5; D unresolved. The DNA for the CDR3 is TGTGCCAGGAGCTCGTACGGACCAGTACAAGTGACCCAGTACTTC. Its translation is CARSSYGPVQVTQYF.